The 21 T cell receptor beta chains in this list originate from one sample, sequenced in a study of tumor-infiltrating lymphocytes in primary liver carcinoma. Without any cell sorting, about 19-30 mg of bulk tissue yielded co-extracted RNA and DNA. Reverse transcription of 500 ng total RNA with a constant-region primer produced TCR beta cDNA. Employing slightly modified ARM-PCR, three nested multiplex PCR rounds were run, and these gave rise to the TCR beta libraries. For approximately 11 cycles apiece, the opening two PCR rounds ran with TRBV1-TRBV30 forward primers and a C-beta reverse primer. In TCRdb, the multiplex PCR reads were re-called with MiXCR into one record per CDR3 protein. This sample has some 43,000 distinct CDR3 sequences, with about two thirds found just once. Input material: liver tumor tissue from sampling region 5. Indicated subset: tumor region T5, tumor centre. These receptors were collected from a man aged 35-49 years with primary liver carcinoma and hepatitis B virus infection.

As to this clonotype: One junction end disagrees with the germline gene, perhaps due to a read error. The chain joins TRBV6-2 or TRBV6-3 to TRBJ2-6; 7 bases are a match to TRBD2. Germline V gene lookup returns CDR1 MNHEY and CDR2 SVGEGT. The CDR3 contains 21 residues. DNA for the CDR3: TGTGCCAGCACCCCCAGGAGACGTGGGCCTAGCGGCGCCTCTGGGGCCAACGTACTGACTTTC. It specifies CASTPRRRGPSGASGANVLTF.

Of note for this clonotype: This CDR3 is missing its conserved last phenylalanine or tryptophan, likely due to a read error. CDR3 coding DNA: TGTGCCAGCAGGGCAGGGAACAGATCCGGGGCCGACGTCCTGACTCTC. Translating it yields CASRAGNRSGADVLTL. The genes are TRBV6-5 and TRBJ2-6; D is perhaps TRBD1 or TRBD2 (5 bases each). Germline lookup yields CDR1 MNHEY and CDR2 SVGAGI. The CDR3 consists of 16 residues.

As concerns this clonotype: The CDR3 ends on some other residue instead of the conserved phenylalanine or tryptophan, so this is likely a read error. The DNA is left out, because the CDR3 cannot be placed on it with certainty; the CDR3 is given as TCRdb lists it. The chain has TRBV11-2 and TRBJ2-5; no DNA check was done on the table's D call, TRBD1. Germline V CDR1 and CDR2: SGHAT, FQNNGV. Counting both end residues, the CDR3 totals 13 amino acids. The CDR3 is CASSRDRQETLYL.

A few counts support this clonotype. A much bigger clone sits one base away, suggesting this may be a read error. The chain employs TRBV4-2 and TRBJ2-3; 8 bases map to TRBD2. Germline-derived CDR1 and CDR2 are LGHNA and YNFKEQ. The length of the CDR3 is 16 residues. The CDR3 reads CASSQELAASTDAQYF. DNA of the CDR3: TGTGCCAGCAGCCAAGAACTAGCGGCTAGCACAGATGCGCAGTATTTT.

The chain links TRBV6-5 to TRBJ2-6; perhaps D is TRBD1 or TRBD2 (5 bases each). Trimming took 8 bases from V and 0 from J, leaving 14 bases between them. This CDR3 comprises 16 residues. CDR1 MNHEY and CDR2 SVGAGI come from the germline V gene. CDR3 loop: CASGTGPGSGANVLTF. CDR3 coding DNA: TGTGCCAGCGGGACGGGTCCTGGCTCTGGGGCCAACGTCCTGACTTTC.

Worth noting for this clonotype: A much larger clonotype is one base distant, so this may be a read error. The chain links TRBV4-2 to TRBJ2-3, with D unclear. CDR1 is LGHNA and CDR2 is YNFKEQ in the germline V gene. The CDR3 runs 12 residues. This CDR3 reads CASRQGTDTQYF. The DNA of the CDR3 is TGTGCCAGCAGACAAGGGACAGATACGCAGTATTTT.

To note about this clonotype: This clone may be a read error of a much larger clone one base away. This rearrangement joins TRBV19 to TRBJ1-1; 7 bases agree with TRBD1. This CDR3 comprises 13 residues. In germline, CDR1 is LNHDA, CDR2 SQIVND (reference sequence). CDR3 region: CAGSTGTALGAFF. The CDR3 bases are TGTGCCGGTAGTACCGGGACAGCCTTGGGGGCTTTCTTT.

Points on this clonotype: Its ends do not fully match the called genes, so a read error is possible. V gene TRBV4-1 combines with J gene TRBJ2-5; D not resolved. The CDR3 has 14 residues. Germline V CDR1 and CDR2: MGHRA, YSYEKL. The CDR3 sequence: CVSSQDPSAGAQYF. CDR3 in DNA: TGCGTCAGCAGCCAAGACCCTTCGGCTGGGGCCCAGTACTTC.

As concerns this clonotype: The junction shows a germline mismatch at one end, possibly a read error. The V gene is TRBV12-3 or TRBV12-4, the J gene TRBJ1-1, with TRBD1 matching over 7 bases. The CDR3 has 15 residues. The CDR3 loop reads CVSRKDRRMNIEAFF. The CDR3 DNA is TGTGTCAGCAGGAAGGACAGGAGAATGAACATTGAAGCTTTCTTT.

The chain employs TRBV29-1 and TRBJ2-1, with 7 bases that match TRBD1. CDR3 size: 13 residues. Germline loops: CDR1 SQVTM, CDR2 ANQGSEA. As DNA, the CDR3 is TGCAACGGAGGACAGGCAGCATACAATGAGCAGTTCTTC. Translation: CNGGQAAYNEQFF.

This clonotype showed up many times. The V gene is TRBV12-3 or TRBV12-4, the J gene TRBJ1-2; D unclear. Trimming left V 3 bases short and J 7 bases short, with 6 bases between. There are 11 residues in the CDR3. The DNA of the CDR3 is TGTGCCAGCAGTTTTGGTTTTGGCTACACCTTC. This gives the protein CASSFGFGYTF.

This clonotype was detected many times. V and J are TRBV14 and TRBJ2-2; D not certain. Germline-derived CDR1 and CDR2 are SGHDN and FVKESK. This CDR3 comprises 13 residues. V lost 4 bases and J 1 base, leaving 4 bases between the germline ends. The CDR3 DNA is TGTGCCAGCAGCCCTTTGAACACCGGGGAGCTGTTTTTT. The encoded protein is CASSPLNTGELFF.

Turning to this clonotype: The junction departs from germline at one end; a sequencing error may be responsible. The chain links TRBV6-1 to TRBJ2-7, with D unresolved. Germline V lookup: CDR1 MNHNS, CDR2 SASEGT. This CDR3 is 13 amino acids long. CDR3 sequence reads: CASGEWVFCQQYF. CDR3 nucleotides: TGTGCCAGCGGTGAATGGGTTTTCTGCCAGCAGTACTTT.

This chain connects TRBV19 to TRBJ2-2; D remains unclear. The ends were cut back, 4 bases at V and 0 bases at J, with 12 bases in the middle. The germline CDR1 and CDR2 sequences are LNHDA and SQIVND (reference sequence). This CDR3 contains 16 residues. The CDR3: CASSRTSDANTGELFF. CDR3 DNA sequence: TGTGCCAGTAGTAGAACGTCGGACGCGAACACCGGGGAGCTGTTTTTT.

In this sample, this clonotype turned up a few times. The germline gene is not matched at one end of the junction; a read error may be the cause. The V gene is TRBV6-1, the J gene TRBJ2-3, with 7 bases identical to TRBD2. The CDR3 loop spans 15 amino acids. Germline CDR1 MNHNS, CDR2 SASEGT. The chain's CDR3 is CVSSMEGRALDTQYF. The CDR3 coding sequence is TGTGTCAGCAGCATGGAGGGGAGGGCGTTAGATACGCAGTATTTT.

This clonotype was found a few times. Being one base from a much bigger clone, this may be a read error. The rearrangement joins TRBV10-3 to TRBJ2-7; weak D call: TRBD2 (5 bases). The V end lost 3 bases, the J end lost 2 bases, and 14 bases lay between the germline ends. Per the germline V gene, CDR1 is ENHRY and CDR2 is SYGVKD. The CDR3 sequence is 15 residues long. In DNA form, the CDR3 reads TGTGCCATCAGTGACCCTGGGAGTAGTCCCTACGAGCAGTACTTC. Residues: CAISDPGSSPYEQYF.

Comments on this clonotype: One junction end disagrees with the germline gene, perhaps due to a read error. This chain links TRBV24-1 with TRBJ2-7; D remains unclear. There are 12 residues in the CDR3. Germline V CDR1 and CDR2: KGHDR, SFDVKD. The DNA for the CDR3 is TGTGCCACCAGTCAGAGATCCTACGAGCTGTACTTC. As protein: CATSQRSYELYF.

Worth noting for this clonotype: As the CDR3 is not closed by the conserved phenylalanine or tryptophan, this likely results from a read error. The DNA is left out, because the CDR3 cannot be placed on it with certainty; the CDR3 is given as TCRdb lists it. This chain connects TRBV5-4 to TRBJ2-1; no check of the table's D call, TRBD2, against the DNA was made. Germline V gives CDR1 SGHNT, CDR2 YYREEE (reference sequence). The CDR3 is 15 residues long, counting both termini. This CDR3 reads CTSSDRPAGYNERFS.

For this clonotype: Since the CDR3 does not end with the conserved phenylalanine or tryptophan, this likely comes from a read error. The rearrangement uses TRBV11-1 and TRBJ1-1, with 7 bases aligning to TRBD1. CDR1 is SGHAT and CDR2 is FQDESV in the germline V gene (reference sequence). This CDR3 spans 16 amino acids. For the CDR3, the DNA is TGTGCCAGTAGCCAAGGGCTTCAGGGGGGGAACACTGGAGCTTTCCTT. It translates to CASSQGLQGGNTGAFL.

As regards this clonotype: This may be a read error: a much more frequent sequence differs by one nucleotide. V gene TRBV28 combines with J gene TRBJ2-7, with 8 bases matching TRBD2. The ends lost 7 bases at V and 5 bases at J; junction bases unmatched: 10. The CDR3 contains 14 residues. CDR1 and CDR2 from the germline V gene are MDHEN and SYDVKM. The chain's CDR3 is CASNVQAGVHEQYF. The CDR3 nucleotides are TGTGCCAGCAACGTGCAAGCGGGAGTCCACGAGCAGTACTTC.

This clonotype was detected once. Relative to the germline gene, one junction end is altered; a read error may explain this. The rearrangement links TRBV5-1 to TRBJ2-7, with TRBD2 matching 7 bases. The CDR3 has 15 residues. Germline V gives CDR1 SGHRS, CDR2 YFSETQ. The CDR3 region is CASSETGGGVYEHYF. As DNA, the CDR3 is TGCGCCAGCAGCGAGACTGGCGGGGGTGTCTACGAGCACTACTTC.